The next 26 T cell receptor beta chains were all read from a single sample in a study of radiation and T cells in renal cell carcinoma. Time point of the sample: blood 2 weeks post-SBRT. Described treatment: 15 Gy SBRT to primary tumor, nephrectomy 4 weeks later. Produced via immunoSEQ multiplex PCR; TCRdb's table is partial and in-frame only. The sample has 100,000 to 150,000 clones, over 75% seen once; the top ten hold roughly 6%. Sequences were derived from blood, sampled from a patient whose treatment included radiotherapy and nephrectomy. Receptor source: a man aged 50-59 years with renal cell carcinoma.

V gene TRBV7-7 combines with J gene TRBJ2-2, with TRBD2 matching over 10 bases. The CDR3 has 14 residues. The germline V gene has CDR1 SSHAT and CDR2 FNYEAQ (reference sequence). The CDR3 is CATQREGVHGELFF. The CDR3 DNA follows: TGTGCTACCCAGCGGGAGGGCGTGCACGGGGAGCTGTTTTTT.

The rearrangement uses TRBV7-9 and TRBJ2-3; no firm D call. This CDR3 is built from 13 residues. Germline CDR1 reads SEHNR; CDR2 reads FQNEAQ (reference sequence). This CDR3 is CATSWGSTDTQYF. The CDR3 nucleotides read TGTGCAACCTCTTGGGGAAGCACAGATACGCAGTATTTT.

The chain couples TRBV5-1 to TRBJ2-2; 11 nucleotides align to TRBD2. CDR3 length: 17 residues. J lost 2 bases, V lost 3 bases, and 6 bases had no gene match. The germline V gene has CDR1 SGHRS and CDR2 YFSETQ. The CDR3 reads CASSSGTSGVNTGELFF. For the CDR3, the DNA is TGCGCCAGCAGCTCCGGGACTAGCGGAGTAAACACCGGGGAGCTGTTTTTT.

The V call is TRBV28, the J call TRBJ1-2; tentative D call: TRBD1 (5 bases). The V gene lost 5 bases and the J gene lost 0 bases, with 13 bases spanning the gap. Germline V gives CDR1 MDHEN, CDR2 SYDVKM. The CDR3 loop spans 15 amino acids. For the CDR3, the DNA is TGTGCCAGCAGTCGCGGGGGACTAGCTAACTATGGCTACACCTTC. Its translation: CASSRGGLANYGYTF.

This chain joins TRBV30 and TRBJ1-4; 7 nucleotides line up with TRBD1. Per germline, CDR1 GTSNPN and CDR2 SVGIG (reference sequence). The CDR3 sequence is 12 residues long. V shed 5 bases, J shed 8 bases, and the junction held 5 bases outside the gene matches. The CDR3 DNA follows: TGTGCCTGGGGGGACAGTAGGGAAAAACTGTTTTTT. Translated: CAWGDSREKLFF.

This sequence joins TRBV4-3 and TRBJ1-6; 7 positions agree with TRBD1. V trimming: 0 bases; J trimming: 5 bases; junction bases outside the gene matches: 1. The CDR3 length is 15 residues. Per germline, CDR1 LGHNA and CDR2 YSLEER. The CDR3 DNA sequence: TGCGCCAGCAGCCAAGATGGGACAGATAATTCACCCCTCCACTTT. Translating gives CASSQDGTDNSPLHF.

This clone was detected a few times. The gene calls are TRBV6-5 and TRBJ2-7; no clear D gene. The CDR3 is 11 amino acids. V was cut by 1 base and J by 7 bases, with 5 bases left in between. The germline gives CDR1 MNHEY, CDR2 SVGAGI. The CDR3 DNA reads TGTGCCAGCAGTTACTACGGGGAGCAGTACTTC. It specifies CASSYYGEQYF.

V and J are TRBV30 and TRBJ2-7; perhaps TRBD2 as D (5 bases). This CDR3 region has 12 residues. Germline values: CDR1 GTSNPN, CDR2 SVGIG (reference sequence). Deletions cut 4 bases from V and 3 bases from J, with 10 bases between. The CDR3 DNA is TGTGCCTGGAAAGTAGGAGGCTACGAGCAGTACTTC. This encodes CAWKVGGYEQYF.

CDR3 protein: CASSQDLIGVYGYTF. CDR3 coding DNA: TGCGCCAGCAGCCAAGATCTAATAGGGGTCTATGGCTACACCTTC. This chain links TRBV4-1 with TRBJ1-2; TRBD1 is a possible D gene (5 bases). The V and J ends lost 0 bases and 4 bases respectively, with 12 bases between them. This CDR3 has 15 residues. The germline gives CDR1 MGHRA, CDR2 YSYEKL.

This clone was picked up a small number of times. The chain links TRBV29-1 to TRBJ1-2; the D is unclear. CDR3 length: 13 residues. Trimming removed 0 bases from V and 7 bases from J, with 12 bases in between. CDR1 is SQVTM, CDR2 ANQGSEA, per germline. CDR3 coding DNA: TGCAGCGTTGAAGACACAGTGAGGCCTGGCTACACCTTC. It codes for CSVEDTVRPGYTF.

This chain joins TRBV6-1 and TRBJ1-5; D gene uncertain. Trimming cost V 5 bases and J 2 bases, with 10 bases left between them. Germline-derived CDR1 and CDR2 are MNHNS and SASEGT. The CDR3 is 14 amino acids. This chain's CDR3 is CASSRPWGNQPQHF. DNA for the CDR3: TGTGCCAGCAGTCGTCCGTGGGGCAATCAGCCCCAGCATTTT.

CDR3: CATGEAFF. The CDR3 DNA is TGTGCCACGGGCGAAGCTTTCTTT. This chain uses TRBV30 with TRBJ1-1; D ambiguous. V gave up 8 bases and J gave up 8 bases, with 6 bases separating them. CDR1 and CDR2 (germline): GTSNPN, SVGIG (reference sequence). CDR3 length: 8 residues.

This sequence joins TRBV7-9 and TRBJ1-2, with 7 bases identical to TRBD1. J gave up 3 bases and V 5 bases, and 12 bases lay outside the gene matches. The CDR3 spans 16 residues. Germline CDR1 SEHNR, CDR2 FQNEAQ (reference sequence). In DNA form, the CDR3 reads TGTGCCAGCAGCCCCGGGAGAGGGGGCATGGACTATGGCTACACCTTC. Amino acids: CASSPGRGGMDYGYTF.

The genes are TRBV28 and TRBJ1-4, with TRBD1 as a possible D gene (6 bases). CDR3 length: 16 amino acids. In germline, CDR1 is MDHEN, CDR2 SYDVKM. The ends were cut back, 2 bases at V and 2 bases at J, with 12 bases in the middle. CDR3 protein: CASSLPGAPTNEKLFF. In DNA form, the CDR3 reads TGTGCCAGCAGTTTACCAGGGGCCCCGACTAATGAAAAACTGTTTTTT.

CDR3 amino acids: CASSLGGLAASSYNEQFF. The CDR3 DNA is TGTGCCAGCAGCTTGGGGGGACTAGCGGCCTCTTCCTACAATGAGCAGTTCTTC. The chain combines TRBV5-6 with TRBJ2-1, with 11 bases lining up with TRBD2. The germline V gene has CDR1 SGHDT and CDR2 YYEEEE. This CDR3 has 18 residues. Germline trimming cut 0 bases from V and 1 base from J; bases unmatched to any gene: 6. The variable domain in full, with the rest retrieved from reference TRBV5-6 and TRBJ2-1, is DAGVTQSPTHLIKTRGQQVTLRCSPKSGHDTVSWYQQALGQGPQFIFQYYEEEERQRGNFPDRFSGHQFPNYSSELNVNALLLGDSALYLCASSLGGLAASSYNEQFFGPGTRLTVL.

DNA of the CDR3: TGCGCCAGCAGCTTGGTGGCAGGGGAGGCCGGGGAGCTGTTTTTT. It codes for CASSLVAGEAGELFF. The J gene is TRBJ2-2, the V gene TRBV5-1, with D perhaps given as TRBD1 or TRBD2 (6 bases each). The CDR3 runs to 15 residues. V lost 0 bases and J lost 6, with 12 bases in between. CDR1 is SGHRS and CDR2 is YFSETQ in the germline V gene.

Written as DNA, the CDR3 is TGTGCCAGCAGCTTAGCTGGGGGCCCAGGGGATGGCAATCAGCCCCAGCATTTT. Translation: CASSLAGGPGDGNQPQHF. V gene TRBV7-2 combines with J gene TRBJ1-5; D possibly corresponds to TRBD1 (6 bases). This CDR3 region has 18 residues. V was cut by 0 bases and J by 2 bases, with 17 bases left in between. CDR1 is SGHTA and CDR2 is FQGNSA in the germline V gene.

The chain carries TRBV5-6 and TRBJ2-1; D is possibly TRBD2 (5 bases). Trimming took off 1 base at V and 8 bases at J, with 13 bases between the two ends. From germline, CDR1 is SGHDT and CDR2 YYEEEE. This CDR3 region has 14 residues. This CDR3 is CASSLFAGTHEQFF. The CDR3 DNA reads as TGTGCCAGCAGCTTGTTCGCGGGCACCCATGAGCAGTTCTTC. The whole variable domain, remainder taken from reference TRBV5-6 and TRBJ2-1, is DAGVTQSPTHLIKTRGQQVTLRCSPKSGHDTVSWYQQALGQGPQFIFQYYEEEERQRGNFPDRFSGHQFPNYSSELNVNALLLGDSALYLCASSLFAGTHEQFFGPGTRLTVL.

The chain recombines TRBV9 with TRBJ2-7, with D possibly TRBD1 on 6 matching bases. The CDR3 runs to 15 residues. CDR1 and CDR2 (germline): SGDLS, YYNGEE. The V end was cut by 0 bases, the J end by 3 bases, with 13 bases between. The CDR3: CASSVGLGGYYEQYF. DNA of the CDR3: TGTGCCAGCAGCGTAGGTCTTGGGGGCTACTACGAGCAGTACTTC.

The J gene is TRBJ1-2, the V gene TRBV6-6, with D possibly TRBD1 on 5 matching bases. Trimming took 6 bases from V and 10 from J, leaving 12 bases between them. Germline CDR1 is MNHNY and CDR2 is SVGAGI (reference sequence). This CDR3 spans 11 amino acids. CDR3 bases: TGTGCCAGCAGACAGGCCCTGGACTACACCTTC. It specifies CASRQALDYTF.

This sequence joins TRBV5-1 and TRBJ1-2; maybe TRBD1 (6 bases). Germline V CDR1 and CDR2: SGHRS, YFSETQ. CDR3 length: 16 amino acids. V shed 4 bases and J shed 1 base, with 17 bases lying between them. CDR3 loop: CASSTSPGANNYGYTF. The DNA of the CDR3 is TGCGCCAGCAGCACCTCCCCAGGGGCCAATAACTATGGCTACACCTTC.

The chain links TRBV5-1 to TRBJ2-7; D possibly matches TRBD1 or TRBD2 (6 bases each). V lost 2 bases and J lost 4, with 7 bases in between. The CDR3 has 12 amino acids. Germline CDR1 SGHRS, CDR2 YFSETQ. This chain's CDR3 is CASSLGGYEQYF. As DNA, the CDR3 is TGCGCCAGCAGCTTAGGGGGGTACGAGCAGTACTTC.

This chain links TRBV2 with TRBJ2-1; 9 bases agree with TRBD2. The ends lost 1 base at V and 0 bases at J; junction bases unmatched: 7. The CDR3 contains 18 residues. Germline loops: CDR1 SNHLY, CDR2 FYNNEI. CDR3 amino acids: CASSEGLRGRASYNEQFF. The DNA of the CDR3 is TGTGCCAGCAGTGAAGGTCTACGCGGGAGGGCCTCCTACAATGAGCAGTTCTTC.

The V and J genes are TRBV10-3 and TRBJ2-7; 12 bases fit TRBD2. Per germline, CDR1 ENHRY and CDR2 SYGVKD. V shed 4 bases and J 3 bases; nucleotides not matched to a gene: 7. CDR3 length: 16 residues. CDR3: CAISGFSSGRVYEQYF. CDR3 in DNA: TGTGCCATCAGTGGGTTTTCTAGCGGGAGGGTCTACGAGCAGTACTTC.

The J gene is TRBJ1-2, the V gene TRBV4-1; D gene unclear. V lost 2 bases and J lost 4, with 17 bases in between. There are 16 residues in the CDR3. Germline CDR1 reads MGHRA; CDR2 reads YSYEKL. The CDR3: CASSQYDPYEGYGYTF. The CDR3 region has the DNA TGCGCCAGCAGCCAATATGACCCTTATGAGGGCTATGGCTACACCTTC.

This chain connects TRBV9 to TRBJ2-2, with TRBD2 matching over 8 bases. V lost 1 base and J lost 4; bases outside the gene matches: 6. Per the germline V gene, CDR1 is SGDLS and CDR2 is YYNGEE. CDR3 length equals 16 residues. In DNA form, the CDR3 reads TGTGCCAGCAGCGTATCGGGACTAGTCGTCACCGGGGAGCTGTTTTTT. Protein sequence: CASSVSGLVVTGELFF.